This T cell receptor (beta chain) came from a study of blood T cell repertoires in COVID-19. Germline loops: CDR1 SGHTA, CDR2 FQGNSA. The V gene end was trimmed by 3 bases and the J gene end by 4 bases; junction bases not matched to a gene: 6. This CDR3 region has 14 residues. Participant ages covered roughly 18 to 89 years across 20 to 30 US areas. Libraries were prepared by immunoSEQ multiplex PCR; TCRdb keeps only in-frame clonotypes and omits some of them. The sample records around 450,000 clones, roughly 87% being singletons. The sample holds a few counts of this clone. The specimen sequenced was PBMCs or T cells enriched from blood (not recorded which). The TCR comes from a woman between 18 and 30 years old who had recovered from COVID-19. This chain uses TRBV7-2 with TRBJ2-7, with 7 nucleotides matching TRBD2. DNA for the CDR3: TGTGCCAGCAGCTTCAAGCGGGGTGGGTACGAGCAGTACTTC. Residues: CASSFKRGGYEQYF.